What follows are 21 T cell receptor beta chains derived from one specimen sequenced in a study of blood T cell repertoires in COVID-19. Sequenced by immunoSEQ multiplex PCR; TCRdb stores in-frame clones only, minus some. The table includes 170,000 or so clones, around 86% detected once. The sequencing sample was made of peripheral blood. These receptors all come from a man aged 55 to 70 with COVID-19, enrolled during active disease.

DNA of the CDR3: TGCGCCAGCAGCGTGATAGCGGGGGCTAACAATGAGCAGTTCTTC. Protein: CASSVIAGANNEQFF. The rearrangement links TRBV5-1 to TRBJ2-1; 9 bases fit TRBD2. The germline gives CDR1 SGHRS, CDR2 YFSETQ. Unmatched junction bases numbered 7, after V lost 4 bases and J lost 5 bases. The CDR3 runs to 15 residues.

This CDR3 is CASRLPHHYGYTF. The CDR3 DNA reads as TGTGCCAGTAGACTCCCCCACCACTATGGCTACACCTTC. The rearrangement uses TRBV19 and TRBJ1-2; D remains ambiguous. This CDR3 is 13 amino acids long. V gave up 6 bases and J gave up 3 bases, with 11 bases separating them. The germline CDR1 and CDR2 sequences are LNHDA and SQIVND (reference sequence).

The rearrangement joins TRBV18 to TRBJ2-1, with 10 bases identical to TRBD2. Trimming at V came to 4 bases and at J to 4 bases, leaving 4 bases not matched to a gene. Germline V gives CDR1 KGHSH, CDR2 LQKENI. The CDR3 contains 15 residues. This CDR3 is CASSQAGGDYNEQFF. In DNA, the CDR3 is TGTGCCAGCTCACAAGCGGGGGGGGATTACAATGAGCAGTTCTTC.

The V and J genes are TRBV6-6 and TRBJ1-3, with TRBD1 as a possible D gene (6 bases). CDR1 and CDR2 (germline): MNHNY, SVGAGI (reference sequence). The germline V and J ends were trimmed by 6 bases and 4 bases, with 19 bases remaining between them. The CDR3 runs 16 residues. CDR3 loop: CASSHQTGRSGNTIYF. The CDR3 coding sequence is TGTGCCAGCAGCCACCAAACAGGGCGCTCCGGAAACACCATATATTTT.

The CDR3 sequence is CASSPRGTQPYEQYF. DNA of the CDR3: TGTGCCAGCTCACCCAGGGGGACACAACCCTACGAGCAGTACTTC. The gene calls are TRBV18 and TRBJ2-7, with TRBD1 matching 7 bases. The CDR3 covers 15 residues. With 3 bases clipped from V and 2 bases from J, the junction kept 7 bases outside the gene matches. Germline V gene data show CDR1 as KGHSH and CDR2 as LQKENI.

This rearrangement joins TRBV7-2 to TRBJ1-1; TRBD1 is a possible D gene (5 bases). Trimming removed 1 base from V and 1 base from J, with 10 bases in between. The CDR3 is 15 amino acids. Germline CDR1 SGHTA, CDR2 FQGNSA. The CDR3 is CASSLGMGPNTEAFF. Written as DNA, the CDR3 is TGTGCCAGCAGCTTAGGGATGGGGCCGAACACTGAAGCTTTCTTT.

This chain connects TRBV27 to TRBJ1-6; D may be TRBD1 (6 bases). The V gene lost 4 bases and the J gene lost 6 bases, with 13 bases spanning the gap. There are 15 residues in the CDR3. Germline assignment: CDR1 MNHEY and CDR2 SMNVEV (reference sequence). In DNA, the CDR3 is TGTGCCAGCAGTTCACAGGGTCTAACTAATTCACCCCTCCACTTT. This encodes CASSSQGLTNSPLHF.

The chain combines TRBV5-1 with TRBJ1-4, with D tentatively TRBD1 (5 bases). This CDR3 region has 15 residues. V was shortened by 2 bases and J by 0 bases, with 8 bases between the two germline ends. From germline, CDR1 is SGHRS and CDR2 YFSETQ. In DNA, the CDR3 is TGCGCCAGCAGCTTACGGGGGGCAACTAATGAAAAACTGTTTTTT. It codes for CASSLRGATNEKLFF.

The chain is built from TRBV3-1 (or the pseudogene TRBV3-2) and TRBJ2-3; 13 bases map to TRBD2. Germline V gene data show CDR1 as LGHDT and CDR2 as YNNKEL (reference sequence). CDR3 size: 18 residues. The V gene end was trimmed by 4 bases and the J gene end by 4 bases; junction bases not matched to a gene: 11. The DNA for the CDR3 is TGTGCCAGCAGCCTTCGGACCACTAGCGGGGGGGCCCCAGATACGCAGTATTTT. As protein: CASSLRTTSGGAPDTQYF.

The gene calls are TRBV30 and TRBJ2-7; 11 positions match TRBD1. There are 12 residues in the CDR3. Germline V lookup: CDR1 GTSNPN, CDR2 SVGIG (reference sequence). V shed 5 bases, J shed 6 bases, and the junction held 3 bases outside the gene matches. Written as DNA, the CDR3 is TGTGCCTGGGGGACAGGGGGAGGCGAGCAGTACTTC. Residues: CAWGTGGGEQYF. The full variable domain, in which reference TRBV30 and TRBJ2-7 provide the parts outside the CDR3, is SQTIHQWPATLVQPVGSPLSLECTVEGTSNPNLYWYRQAAGRGLQLLFYSVGIGQISSEVPQNLSASRPQDRQFILSSKKLLLSDSGFYLCAWGTGGGEQYFGPGTRLTVT.

To note about this clone: Other DNA variants within this sample encode the same CDR3. The V and J genes are TRBV6-5 and TRBJ1-5; D not certain. The germline gives CDR1 MNHEY, CDR2 SVGAGI. This CDR3 spans 13 amino acids. V was clipped by 0 bases and J by 5 bases, with 5 bases between them. CDR3 region: CASSYSRYQPQHF. CDR3 DNA: TGTGCCAGCAGTTACTCTCGGTATCAGCCCCAGCATTTT.

The V and J genes are TRBV10-3 and TRBJ2-1; D is perhaps TRBD1 (5 bases). CDR3 length equals 11 residues. Trimming took off 6 bases at V and 8 bases at J, with 8 bases between the two ends. Germline CDR1 is ENHRY and CDR2 is SYGVKD. Here the CDR3 reads CAISPGYEQFF. CDR3 bases: TGTGCCATCAGCCCAGGGTATGAGCAGTTCTTC.

The chain links TRBV7-8 to TRBJ2-4; 7 nucleotides agree with TRBD2. V shed 5 bases and J 2 bases; nucleotides not matched to a gene: 3. Germline V gene data show CDR1 as SGHVS and CDR2 as FQNEAQ. This CDR3 region has 14 residues. The CDR3 loop reads CASSPGGTKNIQYF. The DNA of the CDR3 is TGTGCCAGCAGCCCCGGGGGGACCAAAAACATTCAGTACTTC.

Written as DNA, the CDR3 is TGTGCCAGCAGCTTAGTAGGACAGGGAGCCAATCAGCCCCAGCATTTT. As protein: CASSLVGQGANQPQHF. The rearrangement links TRBV7-2 to TRBJ1-5; 8 nucleotides line up with TRBD1. Germline trimming cut 1 base from V and 3 bases from J; bases unmatched to any gene: 5. The CDR3 extends over 16 amino acids. Germline lookup yields CDR1 SGHTA and CDR2 FQGNSA.

The chain joins TRBV7-8 to TRBJ2-1; 11 positions agree with TRBD1. The trim removed 3 bases at V and 4 bases at J, leaving 2 bases unmatched. Germline V gene sequence: CDR1 SGHVS, CDR2 FQNEAQ. CDR3 length: 15 amino acids. The CDR3 DNA reads TGTGCCAGCAGCTTTGGGACAGGGGGGTACAATGAGCAGTTCTTC. This translates into CASSFGTGGYNEQFF. The whole variable domain, filled in from reference TRBV7-8 and TRBJ2-1, reads GAGVSQSPRYKVAKRGQDVALRCDPISGHVSLFWYQQALGQGPEFLTYFQNEAQLDKSGLPSDRFFAERPEGSVSTLKIQRTQQEDSAVYLCASSFGTGGYNEQFFGPGTRLTVL.

This clone showed up just once. This rearrangement joins TRBV11-2 to TRBJ2-7; D is possibly TRBD1 (5 bases). CDR1 is SGHAT, CDR2 FQNNGV, per germline. The length of the CDR3 is 14 residues. Between the trimmed V and J ends, which lost 1 base and 5 bases, there was a span of 12 bases. The CDR3, as DNA: TGTGCCAGCAGCTTAGTTAGGGGTACCAACGAGCAGTACTTC. Protein: CASSLVRGTNEQYF.

V is TRBV10-3 and J is TRBJ2-7; 9 nucleotides agree with TRBD2. CDR3 length: 14 amino acids. V lost 4 bases to trimming and J lost 5 bases; unmatched junction nucleotides: 6. Germline CDR1 ENHRY, CDR2 SYGVKD. CDR3 loop: CAISVLAGAHEQYF. The CDR3, as DNA: TGTGCCATCAGTGTCTTAGCGGGAGCTCACGAGCAGTACTTC.

V usage is TRBV9 and J usage is TRBJ1-5; the D is unclear. Between the trimmed V and J ends, which lost 2 bases and 2 bases, there was a span of 14 bases. From germline, CDR1 is SGDLS and CDR2 YYNGEE. The CDR3 sequence is 16 residues long. Here the CDR3 DNA reads TGTGCCAGCAGCGTCGGACCGGAGAGGGGCAATCAGCCCCAGCATTTT. This sequence encodes CASSVGPERGNQPQHF. Full variable domain (missing parts from reference TRBV9 and TRBJ1-5): DSGVTQTPKHLITATGQRVTLRCSPRSGDLSVYWYQQSLDQGLQFLIQYYNGEERAKGNILERFSAQQFPDLHSELNLSSLELGDSALYFCASSVGPERGNQPQHFGDGTRLSIL.

This clone appeared a single time. The rearrangement links TRBV7-3 to TRBJ2-1; 8 bases align to TRBD2. This CDR3 is built from 12 residues. Germline V gene lookup returns CDR1 SGHTA and CDR2 FQGTGA. Trimming cost V 7 bases and J 7 bases; bases outside gene matches: 3. The CDR3 bases are TGTGCCAGCAAGTCTAGCGGGAATGAGCAGTTCTTC. Protein sequence: CASKSSGNEQFF.

This clone was observed a few times. This chain joins TRBV7-2 and TRBJ1-1; a possible D gene is TRBD1 (5 bases). Germline V gene lookup returns CDR1 SGHTA and CDR2 FQGNSA. This CDR3 is built from 14 residues. The V gene lost 5 bases and the J gene lost 4 bases, with 14 bases spanning the gap. The CDR3 DNA sequence: TGTGCCAGCAGCCTGACAGTTCGTGTCACTGAAGCTTTCTTT. Translating it yields CASSLTVRVTEAFF.

The chain is built from TRBV11-3 and TRBJ1-1; 7 bases are shared with TRBD1. The CDR3 spans 15 residues. CDR1 and CDR2 from the germline V gene are SGHNT and YENEEA. Germline trimming cut 3 bases from V and 1 base from J; bases unmatched to any gene: 5. CDR3 loop: CASSLGQTGNTEAFF. As DNA, the CDR3 is TGTGCCAGCAGCTTGGGACAGACCGGGAACACTGAAGCTTTCTTT.